One sample yielded the 11 T cell receptor beta chains listed below, sequenced in a study of Graves' ophthalmopathy and Graves' hyperthyroidism. As the template, RNA transcripts were used to amplify TCR beta CDR3 regions. RT-PCR was first run with HTBI primers, then multiplex PCR in a second round. TCRdb analysed the multiplex PCR reads with MiXCR anew, one entry per CDR3 protein. The repertoire holds approximately 500,000 distinct CDR3 sequences, over 13% seen once, with roughly 9.8% in the top ten. Sequenced input: blood. The receptors were sampled from a woman aged 25-40 years with Graves' ophthalmopathy.

This clonotype has ten or more counts. The chain is built from TRBV6-1 and TRBJ2-7; D remains unclear. CDR3 length: 14 residues. Trimming removed 0 bases from V and 3 bases from J, with 9 bases in between. The V gene's germline CDR1 is MNHNS and CDR2 SASEGT. The chain's CDR3 is CASSEATYSYEQYF. CDR3 DNA: TGTGCCAGCAGTGAAGCAACGTACAGCTACGAGCAGTACTTC.

This clonotype showed up many times. CDR3 nucleotides: TGTGCCAGCAGTTCAGGGGGTACGGAGGAGCAGTACTTC. Its translation: CASSSGGTEEQYF. This chain links TRBV11-1 with TRBJ2-7; 7 nucleotides match TRBD1. This CDR3 has 13 residues. V was clipped by 6 bases and J by 7 bases; unmatched bases: 9. CDR1 and CDR2 (germline): SGHAT, FQDESV (reference sequence).

This clonotype was observed many times. V is TRBV19 and J is TRBJ1-2; a weak D match, TRBD1 (6 bases). In germline, CDR1 is LNHDA, CDR2 SQIVND (reference sequence). The V and J ends lost 4 bases and 4 bases respectively, with 10 bases between them. The CDR3 totals 13 residues. The chain's CDR3 is CASSTGQSYGYTF. Written as DNA, the CDR3 is TGTGCCAGTAGTACCGGACAGAGCTATGGCTACACCTTC.

This chain uses TRBV6-2 or TRBV6-3 with TRBJ2-7, with 11 bases identical to TRBD1. Germline V gene data show CDR1 as MNHEY and CDR2 as SVGEGT. The trim removed 2 bases at V and 6 bases at J, leaving 9 bases unmatched. This CDR3 is 16 amino acids long. In DNA, the CDR3 is TGTGCCAGCAGTTACCGCCGGACAGGGGGCCCCTCCGAGCAGTACTTC. Amino acids: CASSYRRTGGPSEQYF.

This clonotype has a count of ten or more. The genes are TRBV27 and TRBJ2-2; no clear D gene. This CDR3 comprises 13 residues. Trimming left V 6 bases short and J 4 bases short, with 9 bases between. CDR1 and CDR2 from the germline V gene are MNHEY and SMNVEV (reference sequence). For the CDR3, the DNA is TGTGCCAGCAGCCGCTATCCCACCGGGGAGCTGTTTTTT. Protein sequence: CASSRYPTGELFF.

Note on this clonotype: Likely a read error: the CDR3 ends without its conserved phenylalanine or tryptophan. This chain connects TRBV7-9 to TRBJ1-1, with a weak D call TRBD1 (5 bases). Deletions cut 3 bases from V and 0 bases from J, with 8 bases between. This CDR3 is built from 14 residues. Germline CDR1 is SEHNR and CDR2 is FQNEAQ (reference sequence). CDR3 sequence reads: CASSFGGLNTEAFY. The CDR3 bases are TGTGCCAGCAGCTTTGGGGGTTTGAACACTGAAGCTTTCTAT.

This clonotype was seen ten or more times. CDR3 nucleotide sequence: TGTGCCAGCAGTTTAGAAGGGCAACCTTTGAACACTGAAGCTTTCTTT. It encodes CASSLEGQPLNTEAFF. The chain uses TRBV28 and TRBJ1-1; D gene ambiguous. V was clipped by 2 bases and J by 0 bases, with 13 bases between them. Germline assignment: CDR1 MDHEN and CDR2 SYDVKM. This CDR3 has 16 residues.

This clonotype was counted once. A much more abundant neighbour one base away suggests this may be a read error. The CDR3 does not close with the conserved phenylalanine or tryptophan, likely indicating a read error. V usage is TRBV7-3 and J usage is TRBJ2-5, with D possibly called TRBD1 or TRBD2 (5 bases each). The V gene's germline CDR1 is SGHTA and CDR2 FQGTGA. With 3 bases removed from V and 3 bases from J, the gap between germline ends came to 8 bases. The CDR3 is 13 residues long. CDR3 amino acids: CASSFRDEETQYL. CDR3 sequence (DNA): TGTGCCAGCAGCTTCAGGGACGAAGAGACCCAGTACCTC.

This clonotype was seen many times. The V and J genes are TRBV6-1 and TRBJ2-2, with unresolved D. Germline values: CDR1 MNHNS, CDR2 SASEGT. V lost 3 bases and J lost 4, with 12 bases in between. The CDR3 has 15 residues. CDR3 residues: CASSDGPFTTGELFF. The DNA for the CDR3 is TGTGCCAGCAGTGACGGTCCGTTTACCACCGGGGAGCTGTTTTTT.

This clonotype was seen at least ten times. The V call is TRBV12-3 or TRBV12-4, the J call TRBJ1-5, with 10 bases aligning to TRBD1. The CDR3 contains 17 residues. Trimming at V came to 5 bases and at J to 1 base, leaving 8 bases not matched to a gene. The CDR3 loop reads CASSIDRGLWSNQPQHF. The CDR3 region has the DNA TGTGCCAGCAGTATCGACAGGGGGCTTTGGAGCAATCAGCCCCAGCATTTT.

This chain connects TRBV5-1 to TRBJ2-7; D gene unclear. This CDR3 contains 16 residues. The V and J ends lost 5 bases and 3 bases respectively, with 21 bases between them. Germline CDR1 and CDR2: SGHRS and YFSETQ. CDR3 sequence reads: CASRGVEMVLGYEQYF. CDR3 nucleotides: TGCGCCAGCAGGGGCGTAGAAATGGTATTAGGCTACGAGCAGTACTTC.